Each of the 21 T cell receptor beta chains below was sequenced from the same sample in a study of post-analysis software for immune sequencing data. Unique molecular identifiers tagged the TCR beta cDNA libraries. TCRdb called the PCR reads again in MiXCR, with one record for every CDR3 protein. Among about 540,000 distinct CDR3 sequences listed, around 36% were seen once. Overall study findings and caveats: Patients used several TRBV segments, including TRBV5-6, TRBV5-1 and TRBV20-1, more often than controls.

Antigens of these TCRs are unknown. Sequenced input: blood. The source of these receptors is a girl aged 2 to 17 with multiple sclerosis.

This clonotype was counted ten times or more. The chain combines TRBV4-1 with TRBJ1-2; D remains unclear. Per the germline V gene, CDR1 is MGHRA and CDR2 is YSYEKL. The CDR3 is 13 residues long. V was cut by 1 base and J by 9 bases, with 12 bases left in between. The CDR3 reads CASSQVDAVRYTF. CDR3 bases: TGCGCCAGCAGCCAAGTGGATGCCGTCCGCTACACCTTC.

A few counts support this clonotype. The chain has TRBV6-5 and TRBJ2-4; D unclear. The V and J ends lost 10 bases and 0 bases respectively, with 10 bases between them. Looked up from germline, CDR1 is MNHEY and CDR2 is SVGAGI. The CDR3 spans 13 residues. As DNA, the CDR3 is TGTGCCACCACAGACCTAGCCAAAAACATTCAGTACTTC. Protein product: CATTDLAKNIQYF.

Many counts were recorded for this clonotype. The chain is built from TRBV3-1 and TRBJ2-1, with TRBD2 as a possible D gene (6 bases). The CDR3 runs 17 residues. V lost 0 bases and J 0 bases, leaving 12 bases between the germline ends. CDR1 is LGHDT, CDR2 YNNKEL, per germline (reference sequence). The CDR3 spells CASSQDPAGISYNEQFF. In DNA, the CDR3 is TGTGCCAGCAGCCAAGATCCCGCGGGGATCTCCTACAATGAGCAGTTCTTC.

The rearrangement links TRBV2 to TRBJ1-5, with a weak D call TRBD1 (5 bases). V lost 5 bases and J lost 4, with 9 bases in between. The CDR3 has 13 amino acids. CDR1 is SNHLY and CDR2 is FYNNEI in the germline V gene. The CDR3 sequence is CASSPDTNQPQHF. The CDR3 bases are TGTGCCAGCAGTCCGGACACAAATCAGCCCCAGCATTTT.

Note on this clonotype: Since a much larger clone is just one base distant, this may be a read error. J is TRBJ1-2 and V is TRBV5-6, with D uncertain. Per the germline V gene, CDR1 is SGHDT and CDR2 is YYEEEE. The CDR3 loop spans 13 amino acids. The CDR3 coding sequence is TGTGTCAGCAGCAAGTCGGGTATCTATGGCTACACCTTC. This encodes CVSSKSGIYGYTF.

This clonotype turned up a few times. The chain combines TRBV10-3 with TRBJ2-7; 9 bases are a match to TRBD1. With V trimmed by 11 bases and J by 4 bases, 9 bases remained unmatched. CDR3 size: 13 residues. Germline CDR1 is ENHRY and CDR2 is SYGVKD. This CDR3 is CAVARDREYEQYF. The CDR3 DNA sequence: TGTGCCGTCGCCCGGGACAGGGAATACGAGCAGTACTTC.

In its sample, this clonotype was seen a few times. One junction end disagrees with the germline gene, perhaps due to a read error. The chain recombines TRBV7-3 with TRBJ2-5, with 11 bases identical to TRBD2. CDR1 and CDR2 from the germline V gene are SGHTA and FQGTGA. The CDR3 has 16 amino acids. As DNA, the CDR3 is TGTACCAGCAGCCCTAGGCTAGCGGGGGGCCGAGAGACCCAGTACTTC. It yields the protein CTSSPRLAGGRETQYF.

The chain's CDR3 is CSVEVSGGADEQFF. The CDR3 DNA is TGCAGCGTTGAAGTAAGCGGGGGGGCCGATGAGCAGTTCTTC. The chain combines TRBV29-1 with TRBJ2-1, with 10 bases lining up with TRBD2. Germline V CDR1 and CDR2: SQVTM, ANQGSEA. The CDR3 consists of 14 residues. V shed 1 base, J shed 8 bases, and the junction held 5 bases outside the gene matches.

The chain links TRBV6-1 to TRBJ2-3; 7 bases fit TRBD1. Germline V gene sequence: CDR1 MNHNS, CDR2 SASEGT. J lost 3 bases, V lost 3 bases, and 6 bases had no gene match. The CDR3 totals 15 residues. CDR3 sequence reads: CASSDIGGKTDTQYF. DNA of the CDR3: TGTGCCAGCAGTGATATAGGGGGCAAGACAGATACGCAGTATTTT.

The genes are TRBV10-1 and TRBJ2-5; D is perhaps TRBD1 (5 bases). V was trimmed by 5 bases and J by 7 bases, leaving 11 bases between them. CDR3 length equals 12 residues. Germline CDR1 reads WNHNN; CDR2 reads SYGVQD (reference sequence). The CDR3 here is CASSTGLGTQYF. For the CDR3, the DNA is TGCGCCAGCAGTACAGGCCTCGGGACCCAGTACTTC.

This rearrangement joins TRBV27 to TRBJ2-1, with 7 bases matching TRBD2. The ends lost 7 bases at V and 6 bases at J; junction bases unmatched: 9. Germline CDR1 MNHEY, CDR2 SMNVEV (reference sequence). This CDR3 has 14 amino acids. CDR3 coding DNA: TGTGCCAGCACCCCGACTAGCCCAATCAATGAGCAGTTCTTC. Its protein product is CASTPTSPINEQFF.

This chain connects TRBV12-3 or TRBV12-4 to TRBJ1-2; TRBD1 is a possible D gene (5 bases). V was shortened by 8 bases and J by 6 bases, with 19 bases between the two germline ends. The CDR3 has 14 amino acids. DNA for the CDR3: TGTGCCAGCCAAAGGACGGGCAGGGAGCATGGCTACACCTTC. It codes for CASQRTGREHGYTF.

On this clonotype: A read error may produce the germline difference seen at one junction end. V and J are TRBV20-1 and TRBJ2-5; tentatively, D is TRBD1 or TRBD2 (5 bases each). Germline lookup yields CDR1 DFQATT and CDR2 SNEGSKA (reference sequence). The CDR3 sequence is 15 residues long. CDR3 sequence reads: CSARVQGRPQETRYF. CDR3 nucleotides: TGCAGTGCTAGAGTGCAGGGACGGCCCCAAGAGACCCGGTACTTC.

About this clonotype itself: Just one base apart from a much larger clone, this may be a read error. The chain links TRBV15 to TRBJ2-1; D is unresolved. Germline CDR1 reads LNHNV; CDR2 reads YYDKDF (reference sequence). This CDR3 has 15 residues. V lost 0 bases, J lost 10 bases, and 16 bases lay in between. The CDR3 loop reads CATSRDPGATYEQFF. In DNA form, the CDR3 reads TGTGCCACCAGCAGAGATCCGGGTGCGACCTACGAGCAGTTCTTC.

This sequence joins TRBV20-1 and TRBJ2-7, with D tentatively TRBD2 (5 bases). This CDR3 spans 15 amino acids. Trimming removed 0 bases from V and 0 bases from J, with 12 bases in between. Germline lookup yields CDR1 DFQATT and CDR2 SNEGSKA (reference sequence). Here the CDR3 reads CSARDPRTFSYEQYF. CDR3 coding DNA: TGCAGTGCTAGAGATCCGAGGACTTTCTCCTACGAGCAGTACTTC.

This clonotype was seen ten or more times. The V and J genes are TRBV5-1 and TRBJ2-7, with D possibly matching TRBD1 (8 bases). Germline CDR1 reads SGHRS; CDR2 reads YFSETQ. This CDR3 has 14 residues. V was shortened by 3 bases and J by 0 bases, with 10 bases between the two germline ends. The CDR3 coding sequence is TGCGCCAGCAGCTACAGGGGGGGCTCCTACGAGCAGTACTTC. Its protein is CASSYRGGSYEQYF.

In its sample, this clonotype was seen a few times. The chain links TRBV5-1 to TRBJ2-5; D is undetermined. Germline V gives CDR1 SGHRS, CDR2 YFSETQ. V dropped 6 bases and J dropped 0 bases, with 3 bases sitting between them. The length of the CDR3 is 11 residues. The CDR3 reads CASTDQETQYF. The CDR3 DNA is TGCGCCAGCACGGACCAAGAGACCCAGTACTTC.

The V call is TRBV29-1, the J call TRBJ2-1; the D gene is possibly TRBD2 (5 bases). Germline V gene sequence: CDR1 SQVTM, CDR2 ANQGSEA. Trimming shortened V by 5 bases and J by 4 bases, and 9 bases separated the two germline ends. The CDR3 spans 12 residues. The CDR3 DNA reads as TGCAGCGTTCGAAGGACTTACAATGAGCAGTTCTTC. It translates to CSVRRTYNEQFF.

This chain joins TRBV20-1 and TRBJ1-5, with D perhaps TRBD1 (5 bases). This CDR3 has 16 residues. V was trimmed by 0 bases and J by 0 bases, leaving 12 bases between them. CDR1 and CDR2 (germline): DFQATT, SNEGSKA (reference sequence). CDR3 in amino acids: CSAREPQGSSNQPQHF. DNA of the CDR3: TGCAGTGCTAGAGAGCCTCAGGGATCTAGCAATCAGCCCCAGCATTTT.

This sequence joins TRBV12-3 or TRBV12-4 and TRBJ1-4, with 9 bases identical to TRBD1. This CDR3 comprises 14 residues. Trimming removed 5 bases from V and 3 bases from J; junction bases left unmatched: 1. CDR3 nucleotides: TGTGCCAGCAGTGGACAGGGGTCTAATGAAAAACTGTTTTTT. It yields the protein CASSGQGSNEKLFF.

The chain couples TRBV5-1 to TRBJ2-3; 13 nucleotides line up with TRBD2. V was clipped by 0 bases and J by 5 bases; unmatched bases: 6. Germline CDR1 is SGHRS and CDR2 is YFSETQ. The CDR3 spans 17 residues. The CDR3 nucleotides read TGCGCCAGCAGCTTGGAAGGGACTAGCGGGGTAGGAGATACGCAGTATTTT. Its protein product is CASSLEGTSGVGDTQYF.